This T cell receptor (beta chain) was captured by sequencing in a study of shared clonotypes between healthy human individuals. Across the study: CD4 naive and memory got three plates each, CD8 naive two, CD8 memory one.

On sorted subsets, replicate PCRs used approximately 190 ng DNA, or about 30,000 T cell genomes. Some clones are missing from TCRdb's copy, which holds only in-frame ones; the method was immunoSEQ multiplex PCR. The sample yields approximately 2.5 million clones, approximately 93% seen once. In germline, CDR1 is MNHNY, CDR2 SVGAGI (reference sequence). The V end was cut by 5 bases, the J end by 1 base, with 15 bases between. This CDR3 is 16 amino acids long. Those who donated were healthy HIV-negative adults, with no recent acute infections or vaccinations reported. The sequenced material came from naive CD4+ T cells from PBMCs. Subset specified: CD45RA+ positively selected. This clonotype was sampled from a man between 18 and 35 years old in good health. Some clones in this sample may be carry-over from other donors' samples. The V and J genes are TRBV6-6 and TRBJ2-1; D may be TRBD1 or TRBD2 (5 bases each). The CDR3 DNA reads TGTGCCAGCAGTGGCCCCGGGACCCTGTCCTACAATGAGCAGTTCTTC. It translates to CASSGPGTLSYNEQFF.